This record covers a single T cell receptor beta chain. J was trimmed by 7 bases and V by 4 bases; bases with no gene match: 7. CDR1 and CDR2 from the germline V gene are LGHNA and YSLEER. CDR3 length equals 13 residues. This entry belongs to a study of control samples from healthy donors and cancer patients. Libraries were prepared by immunoSEQ multiplex PCR; TCRdb keeps only in-frame clonotypes and omits some of them. The repertoire holds 70,000 or so clones, 90% to 95% seen once, with 6.2% in the top ten. Sequencing used blood. The chain is built from TRBV4-3 and TRBJ2-7, with 7 bases fitting TRBD2. The clonotype originates from a woman in her thirties or forties in good health. As DNA, the CDR3 is TGCGCCAGCAGCCCCCCACTAGCGAGGGAGCAGTACTTC. Translated, it gives CASSPPLAREQYF.